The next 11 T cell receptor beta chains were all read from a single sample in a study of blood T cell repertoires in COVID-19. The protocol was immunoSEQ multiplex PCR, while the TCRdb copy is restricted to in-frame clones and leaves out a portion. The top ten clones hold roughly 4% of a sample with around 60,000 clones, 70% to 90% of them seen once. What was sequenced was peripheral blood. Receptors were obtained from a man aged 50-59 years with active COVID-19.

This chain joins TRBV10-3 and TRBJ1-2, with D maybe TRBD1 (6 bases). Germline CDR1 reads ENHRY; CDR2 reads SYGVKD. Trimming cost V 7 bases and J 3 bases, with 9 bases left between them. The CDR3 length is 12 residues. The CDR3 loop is CAIKAGDYGYTF. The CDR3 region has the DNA TGTGCCATCAAGGCAGGGGACTATGGCTACACCTTC.

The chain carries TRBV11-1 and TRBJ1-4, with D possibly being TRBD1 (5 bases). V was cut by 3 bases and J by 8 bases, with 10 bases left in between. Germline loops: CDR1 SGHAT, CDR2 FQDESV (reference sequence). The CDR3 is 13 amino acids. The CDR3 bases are TGTGCCAGCAGCTTTTCAGGGCGAGAAAAACTGTTTTTT. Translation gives CASSFSGREKLFF.

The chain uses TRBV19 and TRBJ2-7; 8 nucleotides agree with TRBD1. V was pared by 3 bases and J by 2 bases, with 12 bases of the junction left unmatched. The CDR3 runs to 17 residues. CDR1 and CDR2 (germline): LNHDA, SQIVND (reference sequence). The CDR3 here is CASSIGAGGTLAYEQYF. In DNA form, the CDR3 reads TGTGCCAGTAGTATCGGGGCAGGGGGCACCCTAGCCTACGAGCAGTACTTC.

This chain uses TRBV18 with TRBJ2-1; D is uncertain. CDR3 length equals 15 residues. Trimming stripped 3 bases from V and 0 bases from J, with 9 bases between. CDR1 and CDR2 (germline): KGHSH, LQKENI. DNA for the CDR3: TGTGCCAGCTCACCCCGACAAGGCTCCTACAATGAGCAGTTCTTC. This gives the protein CASSPRQGSYNEQFF. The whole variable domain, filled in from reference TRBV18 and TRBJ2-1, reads NAGVMQNPRHLVRRRGQEARLRCSPMKGHSHVYWYRQLPEEGLKFMVYLQKENIIDESGMPKERFSAEFPKEGPSILRIQQVVRGDSAAYFCASSPRQGSYNEQFFGPGTRLTVL.

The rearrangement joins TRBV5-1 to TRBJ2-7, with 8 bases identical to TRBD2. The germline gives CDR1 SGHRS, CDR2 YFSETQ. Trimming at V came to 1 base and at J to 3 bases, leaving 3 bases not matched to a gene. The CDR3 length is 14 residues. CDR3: CASSLRTSSYEQYF. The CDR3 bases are TGCGCCAGCAGCTTGAGGACTAGCAGCTACGAGCAGTACTTC.

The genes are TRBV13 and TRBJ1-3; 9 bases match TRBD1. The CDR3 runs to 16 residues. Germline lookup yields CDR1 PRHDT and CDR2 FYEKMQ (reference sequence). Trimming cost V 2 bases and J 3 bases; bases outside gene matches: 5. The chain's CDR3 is CASSLKTTGGGNTIYF. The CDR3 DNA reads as TGTGCCAGCAGCTTAAAGACGACAGGGGGTGGAAACACCATATATTTT. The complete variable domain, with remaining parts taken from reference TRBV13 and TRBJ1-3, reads AAGVIQSPRHLIKEKRETATLKCYPIPRHDTVYWYQQGPGQDPQFLISFYEKMQSDKGSIPDRFSAQQFSDYHSELNMSSLELGDSALYFCASSLKTTGGGNTIYFGEGSWLTVV.

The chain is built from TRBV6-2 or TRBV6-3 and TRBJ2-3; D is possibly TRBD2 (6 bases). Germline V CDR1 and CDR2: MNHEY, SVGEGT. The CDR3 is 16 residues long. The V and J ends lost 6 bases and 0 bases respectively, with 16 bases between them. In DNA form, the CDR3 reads TGTGCCAGCAGCCGTAGCGGAGCTTCTAGCACAGATACGCAGTATTTT. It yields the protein CASSRSGASSTDTQYF.

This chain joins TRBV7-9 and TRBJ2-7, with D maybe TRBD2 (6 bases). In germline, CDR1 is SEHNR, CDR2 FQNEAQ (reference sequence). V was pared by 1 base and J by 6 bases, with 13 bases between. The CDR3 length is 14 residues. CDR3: CASSLGGGTSEQYF. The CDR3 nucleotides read TGTGCCAGCAGCTTAGGGGGAGGAACTAGCGAGCAGTACTTC.

The CDR3 DNA reads TGTGCCAGTAGTATGTCGGGAAACTATGGCTACACCTTC. This translates into CASSMSGNYGYTF. The chain uses TRBV19 and TRBJ1-2; D not certain. The V end lost 3 bases, the J end lost 2 bases, and 7 bases lay between the germline ends. The length of the CDR3 is 13 residues. Germline-derived CDR1 and CDR2 are LNHDA and SQIVND (reference sequence).

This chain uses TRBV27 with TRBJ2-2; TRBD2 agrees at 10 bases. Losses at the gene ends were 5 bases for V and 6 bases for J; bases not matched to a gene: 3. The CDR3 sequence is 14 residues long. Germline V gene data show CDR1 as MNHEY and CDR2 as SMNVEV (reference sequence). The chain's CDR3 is CASSIAGGPGELFF. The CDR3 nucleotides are TGTGCCAGCAGTATAGCGGGGGGCCCCGGGGAGCTGTTTTTT.

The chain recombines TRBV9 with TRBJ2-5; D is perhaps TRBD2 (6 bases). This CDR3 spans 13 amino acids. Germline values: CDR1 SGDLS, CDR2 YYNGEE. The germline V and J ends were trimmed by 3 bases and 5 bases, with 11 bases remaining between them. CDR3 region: CASSAAEGETQYF. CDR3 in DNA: TGTGCCAGCAGCGCCGCGGAGGGGGAGACCCAGTACTTC.